These T cell receptor beta chains were read from a single sample in a study of beta chain features in type 1 diabetes. The method was immunoSEQ multiplex PCR; TCRdb's version includes in-frame clones alone and lacks a portion of them. Among approximately 400,000 clones listed, roughly 16% were seen once. The sample taken for sequencing was naive CD4+ T cells from blood. The receptor set was obtained from a woman aged 18-29 years in good health. The CDR3 runs from the conserved cysteine through the conserved F or W. Fields, in order: V gene, J gene, clone size, CDR3 length, D gene, CDR3 DNA, CDR3 protein. The D gene is left open where the match is weak. A clone size is listed for some rows: how often the clone was seen (once, few, many), or a class if it is expanded.

V gene: TRBV19; J gene: TRBJ2-5; clone size: few; CDR3 length: 14; D gene: -; CDR3 DNA: TGTGCCAGTAGTTTCGCAGCGGGCCAAGAGACCCAGTACTTC; CDR3 protein: CASSFAAGQETQYF
V gene: TRBV30; J gene: TRBJ2-5; clone size: -; CDR3 length: 16; D gene: TRBD2; CDR3 DNA: TGTGCCTGGAGTGCCCCCGGGACTAGCTTCCAAGAGACCCAGTACTTC; CDR3 protein: CAWSAPGTSFQETQYF
V gene: TRBV5-1; J gene: TRBJ2-1; clone size: few; CDR3 length: 10; D gene: -; CDR3 DNA: TGCGCCAGCCTAAACGAAGAGCAGTTCTTC; CDR3 protein: CASLNEEQFF
V gene: TRBV28; J gene: TRBJ1-5; clone size: -; CDR3 length: 12; D gene: -; CDR3 DNA: TGTGCCAGCAGTATCGGCAATCAGCCCCAGCATTTT; CDR3 protein: CASSIGNQPQHF
V gene: TRBV7-2; J gene: TRBJ1-5; clone size: -; CDR3 length: 15; D gene: TRBD1; CDR3 DNA: TGTGCCAGCAGCAAGACAGGGGGGGGCAATCAGCCCCAGCATTTT; CDR3 protein: CASSKTGGGNQPQHF
V gene: TRBV6-5; J gene: TRBJ2-4; clone size: few; CDR3 length: 13; D gene: -; CDR3 DNA: TGTGCCAGCAGTTCCAACCGTAACGGGGTTCCGTACTTC; CDR3 protein: CASSSNRNGVPYF
V gene: TRBV7-2; J gene: TRBJ1-3; clone size: -; CDR3 length: 16; D gene: -; CDR3 DNA: TGTGCCAGCAGCCACACGGCGGGCCCCTCTGGAAACACCATATATTTT; CDR3 protein: CASSHTAGPSGNTIYF
V gene: TRBV7-9; J gene: TRBJ2-1; clone size: -; CDR3 length: 12; D gene: -; CDR3 DNA: TGTGCCAGCAGCCCAGCGCGGTATGAGCAGTTCTTC; CDR3 protein: CASSPARYEQFF
V gene: TRBV29-1; J gene: TRBJ2-1; clone size: few; CDR3 length: 14; D gene: TRBD2; CDR3 DNA: TGCAGCGTTGAAGAACTAGCGGGACCCAATGAGCAGTTCTTC; CDR3 protein: CSVEELAGPNEQFF
V gene: TRBV15; J gene: TRBJ2-7; clone size: few; CDR3 length: 15; D gene: -; CDR3 DNA: TGTGCCACCAGCAGGACCGGGACTGCTGCCTACGAGCAGTACTTC; CDR3 protein: CATSRTGTAAYEQYF
V gene: TRBV28; J gene: TRBJ2-1; clone size: -; CDR3 length: 14; D gene: TRBD2; CDR3 DNA: TGTGCCAGCTGGACTAGCGGGGACTACAATGAGCAGTTCTTC; CDR3 protein: CASWTSGDYNEQFF
V gene: TRBV7-9; J gene: TRBJ2-4; clone size: -; CDR3 length: 18; D gene: TRBD2; CDR3 DNA: TGTGCCAGCAGCTTCGGAGCAGGACTAGCGGGATCTCAAAACATTCAGTACTTC; CDR3 protein: CASSFGAGLAGSQNIQYF
V gene: TRBV5-6; J gene: TRBJ2-7; clone size: once; CDR3 length: 16; D gene: TRBD2; CDR3 DNA: TGTGCCAGCAGCTTGGAGGTAACGGGAGGCTCGAGACGTTTGAACTTC; CDR3 protein: CASSLEVTGGSRRLNF
V gene: TRBV27; J gene: TRBJ1-1; clone size: -; CDR3 length: 15; D gene: TRBD1; CDR3 DNA: TGTGCCAGCAGTCCGTGGACAGGGCGGGTCACTGAAGCTTTCTTT; CDR3 protein: CASSPWTGRVTEAFF
V gene: TRBV2; J gene: TRBJ2-7; clone size: -; CDR3 length: 12; D gene: -; CDR3 DNA: TGTGCCAGCTTACAGGTCTCCAACGAGCAGTACTTC; CDR3 protein: CASLQVSNEQYF
V gene: TRBV4-2; J gene: TRBJ2-7; clone size: few; CDR3 length: 15; D gene: TRBD1; CDR3 DNA: TGTGCCAGCAGCCAAACCGGGACAGGGGGCTTCGAGCAGTACTTC; CDR3 protein: CASSQTGTGGFEQYF
V gene: TRBV30; J gene: TRBJ2-3; clone size: few; CDR3 length: 12; D gene: -; CDR3 DNA: TGTGCCTGGAGTAACAGCCCAGATACGCAGTATTTT; CDR3 protein: CAWSNSPDTQYF
V gene: TRBV15; J gene: TRBJ1-2; clone size: -; CDR3 length: 12; D gene: -; CDR3 DNA: TGTGCCACCAGCCTTGGACTTGAGGGCTACACCTTC; CDR3 protein: CATSLGLEGYTF
V gene: TRBV6-6; J gene: TRBJ1-1; clone size: few; CDR3 length: 15; D gene: TRBD1; CDR3 DNA: TGTGCCAGCAATAACCGACAGGGTATGAACACTGAAGCTTTCTTT; CDR3 protein: CASNNRQGMNTEAFF
V gene: TRBV27; J gene: TRBJ1-2; clone size: -; CDR3 length: 14; D gene: TRBD1; CDR3 DNA: TGTGCCAGCCATCAGGGACAGTTCCCGTGGGGCTACACCTTC; CDR3 protein: CASHQGQFPWGYTF
V gene: TRBV18; J gene: TRBJ2-2; clone size: -; CDR3 length: 14; D gene: -; CDR3 DNA: TGTGCCAGCTCACCCCCGGGCGGGTCCGGGGAGCTGTTTTTT; CDR3 protein: CASSPPGGSGELFF